The sequence of this T cell receptor beta chain was determined in a study of T cell repertoires in cytomegalovirus infection. Turning to the study itself: CMV infection together with matching HLA type was indicated by public TCR beta signatures. Study observations and caveats: Based on cumulative public TCR beta family frequency, carriers of CMV plus the relevant HLA were identified. The ex vivo response was dominated by HLA-C-restricted CMV-specific TCR beta clonotypes.

TCRdb re-derived calls from the reads in MiXCR, one entry per CDR3 protein. The sample has fewer than 200,000 distinct CDR3 sequences; 14% are singletons. Germline V gene sequence: CDR1 MNHEY, CDR2 SVGEGT. This CDR3 has 14 residues. Trimming stripped 0 bases from V and 5 bases from J, with 8 bases between. This clonotype was recorded at least ten times. The antigen is not known. V is TRBV6-2 or TRBV6-3 and J is TRBJ1-5; a possible D gene is TRBD1 (6 bases). The TCR was taken from a human donor in good health (CMV status not recorded). Some clones in this sample may be carry-over from other donors' samples. The sequenced material came from PBMCs. The DNA for the CDR3 is TGTGCCAGCAGTTACTCGACAGGCTATCAGCCCCAGCATTTT. This sequence encodes CASSYSTGYQPQHF.